The rows below give T cell receptor beta chains drawn from one sample of a study of cytomegalovirus exposure and HLA in healthy donors. Produced via immunoSEQ multiplex PCR; TCRdb's table is partial and in-frame only. This sample yields over 110,000 clones, of which 82% are seen a single time; approximately 2.4% belongs to the top ten. Material for sequencing was PBMCs. The receptor source for this set is a male donor in good health and CMV-seronegative. Both conserved end residues are part of each CDR3. Fields, in order: clone size, CDR3 length, V gene, D gene, J gene, CDR3 protein, CDR3 DNA. A D gene is named only where the DNA matches it firmly. Not every row has a clone size; where given, it reads once, few, many or a size class.

once,18,TRBV11-1,TRBD1,TRBJ1-3,CASSRTRDRGLSGNTIYF,TGTGCCAGCAGCAGGACCCGGGACAGGGGATTATCTGGAAACACCATATATTTT
-,14,TRBV19,-,TRBJ2-3,CASSIWTTGDTQYF,TGTGCCAGTAGTATCTGGACTACGGGAGATACGCAGTATTTT
once,17,TRBV7-2,TRBD1,TRBJ2-7,CASSVTSFDRGIYEQYF,TGTGCCAGCAGCGTAACGTCCTTCGACAGGGGCATCTACGAGCAGTACTTC
-,17,TRBV7-9,TRBD2,TRBJ2-7,CASSLAPPTGGTYEQYF,TGTGCCAGCAGCCTAGCCCCCCCGACGGGAGGAACCTACGAGCAGTACTTC
-,15,TRBV4-2,TRBD2,TRBJ2-5,CASSLKTGGEETQYF,TGTGCCAGCAGCCTTAAGACGGGAGGGGAGGAGACCCAGTACTTC
-,12,TRBV5-6,TRBD2,TRBJ2-7,CASSGTSYEQYF,TGTGCCAGCAGTGGGACTAGCTACGAGCAGTACTTC
once,13,TRBV6-5,-,TRBJ1-1,CASSYGLMGEAFF,TGTGCCAGCAGTTACGGGCTGATGGGTGAAGCTTTCTTT
-,13,TRBV5-1,-,TRBJ2-3,CASSLQGTDTQYF,TGCGCCAGCAGCTTGCAGGGTACAGATACGCAGTATTTT
-,14,TRBV27,TRBD1,TRBJ2-3,CASRDRVITDTQYF,TGTGCCAGCCGGGACAGAGTCATCACAGATACGCAGTATTTT
-,13,TRBV5-6,TRBD2,TRBJ2-7,CASSFGRANEQYF,TGTGCCAGCAGCTTTGGGAGGGCCAACGAGCAGTACTTC
-,18,TRBV4-3,-,TRBJ1-1,CASSPGAHGDGYLAEAFF,TGCGCCAGCAGCCCCGGTGCACACGGGGATGGATACTTGGCTGAAGCTTTCTTT
-,13,TRBV10-2,-,TRBJ2-7,CASSEGVSYEQYF,TGCGCCAGCAGTGAAGGAGTCTCCTACGAGCAGTACTTC
-,16,TRBV7-9,TRBD2,TRBJ2-7,CASSFDGGGRPYEQYF,TGTGCCAGCAGCTTTGACGGTGGCGGGAGGCCCTACGAGCAGTACTTC
once,13,TRBV5-6,TRBD1,TRBJ2-7,CASSWDRGLEQYF,TGTGCCAGCAGCTGGGACAGGGGGCTCGAGCAGTACTTC
-,13,TRBV6-5,-,TRBJ2-7,CASSPQGWGEQYF,TGTGCCAGCAGCCCCCAGGGGTGGGGCGAGCAGTACTTC
once,15,TRBV2,TRBD2,TRBJ2-1,CAIRLGTSGYNEQFF,TGTGCCATCCGACTCGGGACTAGCGGCTACAATGAGCAGTTCTTC
-,17,TRBV2,TRBD2,TRBJ2-1,CASSPLQLAGGNNEQFF,TGTGCCAGCAGCCCTCTACAATTAGCGGGAGGGAATAATGAGCAGTTCTTC
-,11,TRBV20-1,TRBD2,TRBJ2-5,CSARIAGGKYF,TGCAGTGCTAGGATAGCGGGAGGGAAATACTTC
-,15,TRBV5-8,-,TRBJ2-1,CASSSGTRGHNEQFF,TGTGCCAGCAGCTCGGGGACTAGGGGGCACAATGAGCAGTTCTTC
-,14,TRBV10-3,-,TRBJ2-1,CAISDPGLRSEQFF,TGTGCCATCAGTGACCCAGGGTTGCGATCTGAGCAGTTCTTC
-,15,TRBV6-1,TRBD2,TRBJ2-1,CASSEFGGGYNEQFF,TGTGCCAGCAGTGAATTTGGCGGGGGCTACAATGAGCAGTTCTTC
-,17,TRBV7-8,TRBD1,TRBJ2-5,CASSRRYGTATLVTQYF,TGTGCCAGCAGCCGAAGATATGGGACAGCGACATTGGTGACCCAGTACTTC
-,11,TRBV20-1,-,TRBJ2-3,CSPGPTGAQYF,TGCAGTCCGGGCCCCACCGGGGCGCAGTATTTT
-,18,TRBV7-7,-,TRBJ2-2,CASSSISGGRSTAGELFF,TGTGCTAGCAGCTCAATCAGTGGGGGCCGAAGTACTGCCGGGGAGCTGTTTTTT
-,16,TRBV4-2,TRBD2,TRBJ2-1,CASSPRTSGGYNEQFF,TGTGCCAGCAGCCCGCGGACTAGCGGGGGGTACAATGAGCAGTTCTTC
-,14,TRBV13,TRBD2,TRBJ2-7,CASSQGLAVYEQYF,TGTGCCAGCAGCCAGGGACTAGCGGTATACGAGCAGTACTTC
once,15,TRBV7-8,TRBD2,TRBJ2-5,CVSSLPTSGGETQYF,TGTGTCAGCAGCTTGCCGACTAGCGGGGGGGAGACCCAGTACTTC